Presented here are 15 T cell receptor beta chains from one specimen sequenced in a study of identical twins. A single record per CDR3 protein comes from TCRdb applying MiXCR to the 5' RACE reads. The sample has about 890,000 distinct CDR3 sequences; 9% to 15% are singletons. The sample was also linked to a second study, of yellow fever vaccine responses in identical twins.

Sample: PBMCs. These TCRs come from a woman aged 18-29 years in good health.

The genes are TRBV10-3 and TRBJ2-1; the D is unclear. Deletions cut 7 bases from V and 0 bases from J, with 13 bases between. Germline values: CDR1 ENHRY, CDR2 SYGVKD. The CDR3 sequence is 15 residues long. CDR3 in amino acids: CAITGQSSSYNEQFF. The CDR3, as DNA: TGTGCCATCACAGGCCAGTCGAGCTCCTACAATGAGCAGTTCTTC.

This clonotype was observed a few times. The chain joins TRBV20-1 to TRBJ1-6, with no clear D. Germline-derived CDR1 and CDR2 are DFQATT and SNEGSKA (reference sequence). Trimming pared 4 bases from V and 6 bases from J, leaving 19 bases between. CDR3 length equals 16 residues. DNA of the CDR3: TGCAGTGCTACAAATACCGGCGGGGAGTTTAATTCACCCCTCCACTTT. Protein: CSATNTGGEFNSPLHF.

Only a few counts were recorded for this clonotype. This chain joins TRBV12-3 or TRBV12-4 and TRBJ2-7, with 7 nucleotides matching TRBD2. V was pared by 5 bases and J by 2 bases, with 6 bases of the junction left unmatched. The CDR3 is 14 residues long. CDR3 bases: TGTGCCAGCAGTACGCCCCGGGAGGCCTACGAGCAGTACTTC. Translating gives CASSTPREAYEQYF.

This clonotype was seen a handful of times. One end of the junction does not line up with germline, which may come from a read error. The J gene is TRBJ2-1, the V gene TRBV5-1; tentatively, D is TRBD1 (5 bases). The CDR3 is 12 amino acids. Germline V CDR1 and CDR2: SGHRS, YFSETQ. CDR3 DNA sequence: TGCGCCAGCAGCTTGATCAATGGGGCTACTTACTTC. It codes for CASSLINGATYF.

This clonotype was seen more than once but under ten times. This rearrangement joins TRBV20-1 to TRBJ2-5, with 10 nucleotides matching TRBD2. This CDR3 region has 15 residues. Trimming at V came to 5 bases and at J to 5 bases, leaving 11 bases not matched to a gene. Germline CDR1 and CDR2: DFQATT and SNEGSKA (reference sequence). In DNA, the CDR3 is TGCAGTGCTCCCCAACCACTAGCGGGGTCGGAGACCCAGTACTTC. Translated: CSAPQPLAGSETQYF.

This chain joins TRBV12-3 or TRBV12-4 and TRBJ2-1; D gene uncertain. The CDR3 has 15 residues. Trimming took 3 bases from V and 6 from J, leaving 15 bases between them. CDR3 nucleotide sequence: TGTGCCAGCAGTTTGGCCAGGAAGTGGTCCAATGAGCAGTTCTTC. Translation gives CASSLARKWSNEQFF.

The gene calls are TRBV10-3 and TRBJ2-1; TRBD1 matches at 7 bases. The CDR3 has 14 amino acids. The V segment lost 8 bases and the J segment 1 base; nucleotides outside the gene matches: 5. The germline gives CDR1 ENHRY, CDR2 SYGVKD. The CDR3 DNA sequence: TGTGCCATCGGAGACAGGGATTCCTACAATGAGCAGTTCTTC. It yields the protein CAIGDRDSYNEQFF.

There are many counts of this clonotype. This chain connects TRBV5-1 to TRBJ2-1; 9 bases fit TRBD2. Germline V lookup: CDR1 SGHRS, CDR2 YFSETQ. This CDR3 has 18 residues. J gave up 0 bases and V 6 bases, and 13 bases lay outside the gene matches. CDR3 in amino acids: CASNFGNAGGISYNEQFF. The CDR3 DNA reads TGCGCCAGCAATTTCGGTAACGCGGGGGGGATCTCCTACAATGAGCAGTTCTTC.

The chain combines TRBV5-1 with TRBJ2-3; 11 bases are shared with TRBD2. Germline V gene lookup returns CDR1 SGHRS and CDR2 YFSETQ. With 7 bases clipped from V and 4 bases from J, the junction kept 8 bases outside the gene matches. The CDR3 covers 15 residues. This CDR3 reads CASETSGGFADTQYF. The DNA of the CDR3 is TGCGCCAGCGAAACTAGCGGGGGCTTTGCAGATACGCAGTATTTT.

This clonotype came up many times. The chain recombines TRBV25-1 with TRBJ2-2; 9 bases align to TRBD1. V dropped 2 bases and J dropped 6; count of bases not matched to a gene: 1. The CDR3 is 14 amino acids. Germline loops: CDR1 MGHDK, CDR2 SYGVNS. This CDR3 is CASSERTGAGELFF. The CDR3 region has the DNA TGTGCCAGCAGTGAACGGACAGGGGCCGGGGAGCTGTTTTTT.

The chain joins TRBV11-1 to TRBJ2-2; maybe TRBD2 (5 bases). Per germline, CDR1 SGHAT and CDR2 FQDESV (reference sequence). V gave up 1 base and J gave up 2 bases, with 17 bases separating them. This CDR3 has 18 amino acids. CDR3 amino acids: CASSLVAAAGANTGELFF. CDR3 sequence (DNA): TGTGCCAGCAGCTTAGTAGCCGCCGCGGGCGCCAACACCGGGGAGCTGTTTTTT.

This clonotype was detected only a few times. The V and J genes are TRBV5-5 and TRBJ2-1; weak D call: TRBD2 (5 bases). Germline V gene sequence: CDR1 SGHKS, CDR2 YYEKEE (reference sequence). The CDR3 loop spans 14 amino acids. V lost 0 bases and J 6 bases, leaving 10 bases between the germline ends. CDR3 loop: CASSLDPGINEQFF. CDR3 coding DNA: TGTGCCAGCAGCTTGGACCCGGGAATCAATGAGCAGTTCTTC.

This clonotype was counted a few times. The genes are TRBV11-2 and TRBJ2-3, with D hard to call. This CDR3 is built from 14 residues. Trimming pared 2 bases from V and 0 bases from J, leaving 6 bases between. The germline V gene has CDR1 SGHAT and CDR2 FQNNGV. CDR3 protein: CASSLSHSTDTQYF. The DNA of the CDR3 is TGTGCCAGCAGCTTAAGTCATAGCACAGATACGCAGTATTTT.

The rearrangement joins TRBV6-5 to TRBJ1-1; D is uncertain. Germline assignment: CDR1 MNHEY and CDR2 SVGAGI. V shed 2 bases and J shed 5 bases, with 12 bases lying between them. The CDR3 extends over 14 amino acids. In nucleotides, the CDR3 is TGTGCCAGCAGTTACGGGAGGTCCGGGACTGAAGCTTTCTTT. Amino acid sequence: CASSYGRSGTEAFF.

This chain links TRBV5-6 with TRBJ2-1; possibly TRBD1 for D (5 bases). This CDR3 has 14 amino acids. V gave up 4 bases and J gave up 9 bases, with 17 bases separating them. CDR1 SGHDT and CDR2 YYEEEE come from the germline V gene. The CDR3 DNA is TGTGCCAGCAGCCCGGCTTTTGGACACCCTGAGCAGTTCTTC. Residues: CASSPAFGHPEQFF.